This section outlines one T cell receptor (beta chain) sequence together with its context. This sample was included in a study of cytomegalovirus exposure and HLA in healthy donors. Profiled with immunoSEQ multiplex PCR; TCRdb holds only in-frame clones, not every one. The sample contains about 110,000 clones, around 90% of which appear only once. Sequencing was carried out using PBMCs. The sequence came from a woman aged 18-30 years in good health and CMV-seronegative.

The CDR3 bases are TGTGCCAGCAGCCTTCGACAGGGCAACACTGAAGCTTTCTTT. Its protein product is CASSLRQGNTEAFF. The chain couples TRBV5-8 to TRBJ1-1; 7 bases are a match to TRBD1. The CDR3 sequence is 14 residues long. Trimming removed 4 bases from V and 2 bases from J; junction bases left unmatched: 5. Looked up from germline, CDR1 is SGHTS and CDR2 is YDEGEE.